These 24 T cell receptor beta chains were all obtained from the same sample, sequenced in a study of cytomegalovirus exposure and HLA in healthy donors. PCR involved 60 Vbeta and 13 Jbeta primers. The repertoire was sequenced with immunoSEQ multiplex PCR; TCRdb's copy has only in-frame clones and lacks some. The repertoire consists of 120,000 to 150,000 clones, with around two thirds occurring once and the leading ten covering 1.8%. The material sequenced was PBMCs. The receptors shown here come from a male donor in good health and CMV-seronegative.

The chain employs TRBV15 and TRBJ2-5, with 9 bases that match TRBD1. The CDR3 is 14 residues long. Trimming at V came to 8 bases and at J to 1 base, leaving 5 bases not matched to a gene. CDR1 is LNHNV, CDR2 YYDKDF, per germline (reference sequence). CDR3 loop: CATGTGWSQETQYF. CDR3 bases: TGTGCCACCGGGACAGGGTGGTCCCAAGAGACCCAGTACTTC.

This chain links TRBV7-9 with TRBJ2-5; 11 bases are a match to TRBD2. CDR3 length: 16 residues. The germline CDR1 and CDR2 sequences are SEHNR and FQNEAQ (reference sequence). V shed 4 bases, J shed 10 bases, and the junction held 14 bases outside the gene matches. CDR3 sequence reads: CASSYLAGGPAEDQYF. Written as DNA, the CDR3 is TGTGCCAGCAGCTACCTAGCGGGGGGACCAGCGGAGGACCAGTACTTC. Combining the CDR3 with reference TRBV7-9 and TRBJ2-5 gives the whole variable domain DTGVSQNPRHKITKRGQNVTFRCDPISEHNRLYWYRQTLGQGPEFLTYFQNEAQLEKSRLLSDRFSAERPKGSFSTLEIQRTEQGDSAMYLCASSYLAGGPAEDQYFGPGTRLLVL.

This chain's CDR3 is CASSLTGLAGAPADTQYF. The CDR3 DNA follows: TGTGCCAGCAGCTTAACGGGACTAGCGGGGGCCCCAGCAGATACGCAGTATTTT. The genes are TRBV7-3 and TRBJ2-3; 14 nucleotides agree with TRBD2. The CDR3 has 18 residues. V gave up 0 bases and J gave up 4 bases; unmatched junction bases: 6. Germline V gives CDR1 SGHTA, CDR2 FQGTGA.

The CDR3 sequence is CASSPDISSYNEQFF. CDR3 in DNA: TGTGCCAGCAGCCCAGACATAAGCTCCTACAATGAGCAGTTCTTC. The V call is TRBV5-6, the J call TRBJ2-1; D ambiguous. Germline V gene lookup returns CDR1 SGHDT and CDR2 YYEEEE. Trimming left V 4 bases short and J 0 bases short, with 11 bases between. The CDR3 totals 15 residues.

This chain uses TRBV12-5 with TRBJ2-1; no clear D gene. Trimming took 6 bases from V and 3 from J, leaving 9 bases between them. Germline V gene sequence: CDR1 LGHNT, CDR2 FRNRAP. The CDR3 runs 13 residues. CDR3 coding DNA: TGTGCTAGTGGCTCGACTTACTACAATGAGCAGTTCTTC. Its translation is CASGSTYYNEQFF.

In this sample, this clone turned up once. V gene TRBV9 combines with J gene TRBJ2-1, with D perhaps matching TRBD2 (5 bases). The germline V and J ends were trimmed by 0 bases and 3 bases, with 10 bases remaining between them. This CDR3 has 15 residues. Germline V lookup: CDR1 SGDLS, CDR2 YYNGEE. In DNA form, the CDR3 reads TGTGCCAGCAGCGTAGTATCCGGGGTCTACAATGAGCAGTTCTTC. It is translated as CASSVVSGVYNEQFF.

The V and J genes are TRBV5-1 and TRBJ1-1; D is undetermined. V gave up 9 bases and J gave up 7 bases, with 19 bases separating them. Germline values: CDR1 SGHRS, CDR2 YFSETQ. This CDR3 is 13 amino acids long. CDR3 coding DNA: TGCGCCACAGCCGAAGTCGGGAGTTATGAAGCTTTCTTT. Amino acid sequence: CATAEVGSYEAFF.

With respect to this clone: This CDR3 is also generated by other DNA sequences in the sample. The chain links TRBV30 to TRBJ1-1, with D unresolved. V was clipped by 0 bases and J by 1 base, with 6 bases between them. The germline CDR1 and CDR2 sequences are GTSNPN and SVGIG (reference sequence). The CDR3 runs to 13 residues. CDR3 coding DNA: TGTGCCTGGAGTGTACAAGAGAACACTGAAGCTTTCTTT. The encoded protein is CAWSVQENTEAFF.

Turning to this clone: A far larger clone is one base from this, pointing to a likely read error. This chain joins TRBV6-5 and TRBJ1-1, with a possible D match to TRBD1 (5 bases). This CDR3 contains 12 residues. V lost 6 bases and J 3 bases, leaving 8 bases between the germline ends. Germline lookup yields CDR1 MNHEY and CDR2 SVGAGI. The chain's CDR3 is CASSLRDTEAFF. The CDR3 coding sequence is TGTGCCAGCAGCCTCAGGGACACTGAAGCTTTCTTT.

The V call is TRBV5-6, the J call TRBJ1-1; 8 nucleotides line up with TRBD1. The V gene's germline CDR1 is SGHDT and CDR2 YYEEEE. The CDR3 consists of 19 residues. V lost 2 bases, J lost 0 bases, and 15 bases stayed unmatched. The CDR3 loop reads CASSFLPRDRRDLNTEAFF. The CDR3, as DNA: TGTGCCAGCAGCTTTCTGCCGAGGGACAGGCGCGACTTGAACACTGAAGCTTTCTTT. Based on the CDR3 plus reference TRBV5-6 and TRBJ1-1, the full variable domain is DAGVTQSPTHLIKTRGQQVTLRCSPKSGHDTVSWYQQALGQGPQFIFQYYEEEERQRGNFPDRFSGHQFPNYSSELNVNALLLGDSALYLCASSFLPRDRRDLNTEAFFGQGTRLTVV.

The chain employs TRBV19 and TRBJ2-5; D call uncertain. This CDR3 has 15 residues. Germline CDR1 and CDR2: LNHDA and SQIVND (reference sequence). V was clipped by 3 bases and J by 2 bases, with 13 bases between them. Here the CDR3 reads CASSMDAGKQETQYF. DNA for the CDR3: TGTGCCAGTAGTATGGATGCAGGCAAACAAGAGACCCAGTACTTC.

The rearrangement links TRBV6-6 to TRBJ1-1; tentatively, D is TRBD1 (6 bases). The CDR3 spans 13 residues. Germline V gene lookup returns CDR1 MNHNY and CDR2 SVGAGI (reference sequence). The ends were cut back, 6 bases at V and 4 bases at J, with 12 bases in the middle. The CDR3 DNA follows: TGTGCCAGCAGCCTCAGGGGCACCACTGAAGCTTTCTTT. The encoded protein is CASSLRGTTEAFF.

This chain uses TRBV6-6 with TRBJ2-5; D perhaps matches TRBD1 (6 bases). The J call is uncertain, as TRBJ2-7 better fits the DNA end. Germline assignment: CDR1 MNHNY and CDR2 SVGAGI (reference sequence). The CDR3 has 14 amino acids. The CDR3 sequence is CASRRDTLTYEQYF. CDR3 in DNA: TGTGCCAGTCGCCGGGACACACTCACCTACGAGCAGTACTTC.

V gene TRBV11-1 combines with J gene TRBJ2-7; the D gene is possibly TRBD2 (7 bases). Germline V gives CDR1 SGHAT, CDR2 FQDESV (reference sequence). The CDR3 runs 15 residues. Trimming took off 5 bases at V and 0 bases at J, with 14 bases between the two ends. CDR3 sequence: CASSGPGGLSYEQYF. CDR3 coding DNA: TGTGCCAGCAGCGGCCCGGGGGGCCTCTCCTACGAGCAGTACTTC.

The sample holds a few counts of this clone. The V and J genes are TRBV5-1 and TRBJ1-1, with 10 bases that match TRBD1. CDR3 length: 19 amino acids. Germline values: CDR1 SGHRS, CDR2 YFSETQ. The ends lost 0 bases at V and 0 bases at J; junction bases unmatched: 11. The CDR3 coding sequence is TGCGCCAGCAGCTTGGTCCCGGGACAGGGGAGGGGGGTGAACACTGAAGCTTTCTTT. Its translation is CASSLVPGQGRGVNTEAFF. Based on the CDR3 plus reference TRBV5-1 and TRBJ1-1, the full variable domain is KAGVTQTPRYLIKTRGQQVTLSCSPISGHRSVSWYQQTPGQGLQFLFEYFSETQRNKGNFPGRFSGRQFSNSRSEMNVSTLELGDSALYLCASSLVPGQGRGVNTEAFFGQGTRLTVV.

This clone was picked up a small number of times. The genes are TRBV7-6 and TRBJ2-2, with 9 bases identical to TRBD1. Germline trimming cut 5 bases from V and 7 bases from J; bases unmatched to any gene: 11. The CDR3 is made up of 16 amino acids. Per germline, CDR1 SGHVS and CDR2 FNYEAQ. The CDR3 reads CASSVGQGQNGGELFF. The CDR3 DNA sequence: TGTGCCAGCAGCGTCGGACAGGGGCAAAACGGCGGGGAGCTGTTTTTT.

This clone was counted a single time. The chain carries TRBV25-1 and TRBJ2-5; 9 bases are a match to TRBD2. Germline lookup yields CDR1 MGHDK and CDR2 SYGVNS. The J segment lost 3 bases and the V segment lost 8 bases, leaving 4 bases of the junction unmatched. This CDR3 has 13 amino acids. The CDR3 spells CASGKRGEETQYF. The CDR3 DNA follows: TGTGCCAGCGGAAAGCGGGGGGAAGAGACCCAGTACTTC.

There are a few counts of this clone. The J gene is TRBJ1-3, the V gene TRBV18, with D perhaps matching TRBD1 (5 bases). With 3 bases removed from V and 0 bases from J, the gap between germline ends came to 24 bases. This CDR3 has 20 residues. CDR1 and CDR2 (germline): KGHSH, LQKENI. CDR3 DNA sequence: TGTGCCAGCTCACCCGAGTTTCGGCCAGGGATAAGAAACTCTGGAAACACCATATATTTT. This translates into CASSPEFRPGIRNSGNTIYF.

The rearrangement links TRBV5-1 to TRBJ2-3; 13 bases are a match to TRBD2. The CDR3 length is 17 residues. Germline V gene data show CDR1 as SGHRS and CDR2 as YFSETQ. Trimming cost V 4 bases and J 2 bases; bases outside gene matches: 7. CDR3 sequence (DNA): TGCGCCAGCAGCATCCCGACTAGCGGGGGGAACACAGATACGCAGTATTTT. Protein: CASSIPTSGGNTDTQYF.

The gene calls are TRBV18 and TRBJ2-1; TRBD2 agrees at 9 bases. Germline CDR1 reads KGHSH; CDR2 reads LQKENI. This CDR3 contains 15 residues. Trimming at V came to 0 bases and at J to 5 bases, leaving 2 bases not matched to a gene. In DNA, the CDR3 is TGTGCCAGCTCACCACCCGCGGGGGGGGACAATGAGCAGTTCTTC. This codes for CASSPPAGGDNEQFF.

Only a few counts were recorded for this clone. The rearrangement uses TRBV7-2 and TRBJ1-1; D is uncertain. Germline V gene data show CDR1 as SGHTA and CDR2 as FQGNSA. The CDR3 has 14 residues. Trimming left V 7 bases short and J 4 bases short, with 16 bases between. CDR3 in amino acids: CASTLLVSFTEAFF. In DNA, the CDR3 is TGTGCCAGCACCCTTCTGGTGAGTTTCACTGAAGCTTTCTTT.

The chain has TRBV18 and TRBJ2-7; no definite D call. Trimming shortened V by 4 bases and J by 6 bases, and 10 bases separated the two germline ends. Per germline, CDR1 KGHSH and CDR2 LQKENI. This CDR3 is built from 12 residues. This chain's CDR3 is CASSQSPSEQYF. DNA of the CDR3: TGTGCCAGCTCACAATCGCCCAGCGAGCAGTACTTC. The full variable domain, in which reference TRBV18 and TRBJ2-7 provide the parts outside the CDR3, is NAGVMQNPRHLVRRRGQEARLRCSPMKGHSHVYWYRQLPEEGLKFMVYLQKENIIDESGMPKERFSAEFPKEGPSILRIQQVVRGDSAAYFCASSQSPSEQYFGPGTRLTVT.

CDR3 amino acids: CASSLLAGSSTDTQYF. CDR3 bases: TGTGCCAGCAGTTTATTAGCGGGGTCTAGCACAGATACGCAGTATTTT. This sequence joins TRBV27 and TRBJ2-3, with 8 nucleotides matching TRBD2. Per the germline V gene, CDR1 is MNHEY and CDR2 is SMNVEV (reference sequence). J lost 0 bases, V lost 1 base, and 3 bases had no gene match. The CDR3 is 16 residues long.

The chain uses TRBV30 and TRBJ1-2; TRBD1 is a possible D gene (6 bases). The CDR3 totals 12 residues. Deletions cut 0 bases from V and 4 bases from J, with 6 bases between. CDR1 is GTSNPN and CDR2 is SVGIG in the germline V gene (reference sequence). The CDR3 DNA sequence: TGTGCCTGGAGTGTGGACAGCTATGGCTACACCTTC. It yields the protein CAWSVDSYGYTF.